This T cell receptor beta chain was found in a study of T-cell reconstitution after alpha-beta-depleted transplantation in children. Unique molecular identifiers were incorporated during preparation of the TCRbeta library. TCRdb re-called the PCR reads with MiXCR, one entry per CDR3 protein. In the table there are fewer than 550,000 distinct CDR3 sequences, 9.5% to 13% of which are singletons. CDR3 size: 14 residues. CDR1 and CDR2 from the germline V gene are MNHEY and SVGAGI. The V end was cut by 0 bases, the J end by 0 bases, with 5 bases between. The sequencing used PBMCs from the stem cell graft donor, collected from the stem cell graft. This receptor was taken from a human donor who donated a stem cell graft to a child with acute myeloid leukemia. This rearrangement joins TRBV6-5 to TRBJ1-2; D is ambiguous. In DNA, the CDR3 is TGTGCCAGCAGTTACTCTGAAACTAACTATGGCTACACCTTC. It yields the protein CASSYSETNYGYTF.